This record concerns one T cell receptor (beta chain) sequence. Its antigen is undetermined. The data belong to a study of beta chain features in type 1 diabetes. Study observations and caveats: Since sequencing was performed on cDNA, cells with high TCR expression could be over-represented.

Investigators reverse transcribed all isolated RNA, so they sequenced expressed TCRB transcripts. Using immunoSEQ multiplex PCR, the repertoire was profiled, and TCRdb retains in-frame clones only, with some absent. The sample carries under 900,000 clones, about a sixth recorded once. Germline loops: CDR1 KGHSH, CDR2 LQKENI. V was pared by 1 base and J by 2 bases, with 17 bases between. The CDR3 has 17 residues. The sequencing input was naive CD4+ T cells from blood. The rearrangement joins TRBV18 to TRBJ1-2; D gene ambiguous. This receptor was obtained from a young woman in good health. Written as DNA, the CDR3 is TGTGCCAGCTCACCACGCCTGGAATGGGATCCCAACTATGGCTACACCTTC. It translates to CASSPRLEWDPNYGYTF. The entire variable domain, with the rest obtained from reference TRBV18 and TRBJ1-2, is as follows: NAGVMQNPRHLVRRRGQEARLRCSPMKGHSHVYWYRQLPEEGLKFMVYLQKENIIDESGMPKERFSAEFPKEGPSILRIQQVVRGDSAAYFCASSPRLEWDPNYGYTFGSGTRLTVV.